The clone carrying this T cell receptor (beta chain) was found once. Its antigen is currently unknown. As processed by the authors: ImmunoSEQ supplied junction-only sequences lacking quality scores, so filtering was different. Produced via immunoSEQ multiplex PCR; TCRdb's table is partial and in-frame only. The V and J calls and clone size were taken over from that table, and D and trimming were inferred from the DNA. The data show about 770,000 clones, roughly two thirds seen once. This entry is derived from a study of shared clonotypes between healthy human individuals. Overall study results and limits: Tissue TCR repertoires likely differ from these blood-only repertoires. Among a handful of donors, about 5% of naive CD4 clonotypes were found in common.

The V and J ends lost 3 bases and 5 bases respectively, with 11 bases between them. The CDR3 is made up of 14 amino acids. Per germline, CDR1 MNHNS and CDR2 SASEGT. Caucasian adults residing in Nashville, Tennessee made up all the donors. Sequenced: memory CD4+ T cells sorted from blood. Sample subset: CD45RA-negative fraction. The TCR sequence derives from a woman younger than 45 in good health. The chain carries TRBV6-1 and TRBJ1-5, with a possible D match to TRBD1 (5 bases). CDR3 amino acids: CASSDGTAHQPQHF. The CDR3 DNA reads as TGTGCCAGCAGTGACGGGACTGCTCATCAGCCCCAGCATTTT.